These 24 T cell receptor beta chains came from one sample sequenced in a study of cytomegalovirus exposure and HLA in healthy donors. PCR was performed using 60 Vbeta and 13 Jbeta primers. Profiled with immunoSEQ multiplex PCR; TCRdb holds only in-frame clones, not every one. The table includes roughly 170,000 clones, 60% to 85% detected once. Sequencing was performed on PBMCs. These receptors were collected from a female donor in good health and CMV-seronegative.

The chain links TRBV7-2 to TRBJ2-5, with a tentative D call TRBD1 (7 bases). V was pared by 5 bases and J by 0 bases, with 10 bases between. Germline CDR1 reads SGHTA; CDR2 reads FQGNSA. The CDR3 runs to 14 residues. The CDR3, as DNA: TGTGCCAGCAGCCAGGGGGGTTACCAAGAGACCCAGTACTTC. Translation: CASSQGGYQETQYF.

CDR3 amino acids: CASSLGGTLSTGELFF. The CDR3, as DNA: TGCGCCAGCAGCTTGGGGGGGACATTATCCACCGGGGAGCTGTTTTTT. The genes are TRBV5-1 and TRBJ2-2; D may be TRBD1 (6 bases). The ends were cut back, 0 bases at V and 4 bases at J, with 13 bases in the middle. Germline values: CDR1 SGHRS, CDR2 YFSETQ. The CDR3 sequence is 16 residues long. Variable domain in full (rest from reference TRBV5-1 and TRBJ2-2): KAGVTQTPRYLIKTRGQQVTLSCSPISGHRSVSWYQQTPGQGLQFLFEYFSETQRNKGNFPGRFSGRQFSNSRSEMNVSTLELGDSALYLCASSLGGTLSTGELFFGEGSRLTVL.

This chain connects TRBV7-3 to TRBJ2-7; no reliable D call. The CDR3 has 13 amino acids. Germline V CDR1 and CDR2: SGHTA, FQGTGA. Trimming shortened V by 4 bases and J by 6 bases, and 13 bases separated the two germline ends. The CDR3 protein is CASSSTPSSEQYF. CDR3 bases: TGTGCCAGCAGCTCAACACCCTCCAGCGAGCAGTACTTC.

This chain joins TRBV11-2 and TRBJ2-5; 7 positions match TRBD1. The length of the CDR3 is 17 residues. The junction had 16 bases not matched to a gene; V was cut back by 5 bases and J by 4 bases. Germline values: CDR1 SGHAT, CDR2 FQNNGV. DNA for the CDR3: TGTGCCAGCAGCCATATACCCAGTCTGGACAGGTCAGAGACCCAGTACTTC. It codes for CASSHIPSLDRSETQYF. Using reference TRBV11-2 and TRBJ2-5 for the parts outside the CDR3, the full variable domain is EAGVAQSPRYKIIEKRQSVAFWCNPISGHATLYWYQQILGQGPKLLIQFQNNGVVDDSQLPKDRFSAERLKGVDSTLKIQPAKLEDSAVYLCASSHIPSLDRSETQYFGPGTRLLVL.

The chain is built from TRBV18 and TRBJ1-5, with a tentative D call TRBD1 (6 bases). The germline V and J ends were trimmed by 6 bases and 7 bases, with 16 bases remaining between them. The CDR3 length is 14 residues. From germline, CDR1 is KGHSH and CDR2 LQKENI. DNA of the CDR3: TGTGCCAGCTCTTTCGACAGGCGGGGGCAGCCCCAGCATTTT. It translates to CASSFDRRGQPQHF.

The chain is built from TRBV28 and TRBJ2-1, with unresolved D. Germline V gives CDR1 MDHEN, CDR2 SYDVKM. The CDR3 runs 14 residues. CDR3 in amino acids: CVSEEASNYNEQFF. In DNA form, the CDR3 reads TGTGTCTCTGAAGAGGCGAGCAACTACAATGAGCAGTTCTTC.

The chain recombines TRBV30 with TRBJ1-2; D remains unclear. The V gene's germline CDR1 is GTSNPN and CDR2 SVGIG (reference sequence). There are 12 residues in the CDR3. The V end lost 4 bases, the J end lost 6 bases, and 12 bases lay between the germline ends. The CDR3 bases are TGTGCCTGGATGCCGGGAGAACATGGCTACACCTTC. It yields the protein CAWMPGEHGYTF.

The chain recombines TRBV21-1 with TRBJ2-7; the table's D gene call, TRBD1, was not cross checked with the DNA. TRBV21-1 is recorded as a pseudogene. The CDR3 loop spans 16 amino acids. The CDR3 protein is CASSTHPGTGTYEQYF. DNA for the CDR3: TGTGCCAGCAGCACCCATCCCGGGACAGGGACCTACGAGCAGTACTTC.

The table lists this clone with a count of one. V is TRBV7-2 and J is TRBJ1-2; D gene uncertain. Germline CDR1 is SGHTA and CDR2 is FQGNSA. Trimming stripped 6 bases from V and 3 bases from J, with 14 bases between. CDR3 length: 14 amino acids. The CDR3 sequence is CASRTAERYYGYTF. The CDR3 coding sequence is TGTGCCAGCAGAACTGCGGAGCGATACTATGGCTACACCTTC.

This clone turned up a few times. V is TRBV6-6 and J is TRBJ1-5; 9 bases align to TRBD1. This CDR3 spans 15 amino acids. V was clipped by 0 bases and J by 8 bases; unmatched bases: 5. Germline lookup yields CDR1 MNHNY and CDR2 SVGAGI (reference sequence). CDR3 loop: CASSYSGTGIEPQHF. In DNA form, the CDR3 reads TGTGCCAGCAGTTACTCGGGGACAGGGATTGAGCCCCAGCATTTT.

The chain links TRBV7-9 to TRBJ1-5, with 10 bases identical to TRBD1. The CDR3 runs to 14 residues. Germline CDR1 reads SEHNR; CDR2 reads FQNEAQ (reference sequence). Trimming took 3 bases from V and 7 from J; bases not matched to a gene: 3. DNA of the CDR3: TGTGCCAGCAGCTTGACAGGGGGCCACCAGCCCCAGCATTTT. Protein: CASSLTGGHQPQHF.

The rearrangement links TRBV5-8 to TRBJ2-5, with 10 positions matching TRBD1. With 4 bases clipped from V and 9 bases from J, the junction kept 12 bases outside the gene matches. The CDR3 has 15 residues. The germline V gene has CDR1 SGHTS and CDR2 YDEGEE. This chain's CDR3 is CASSLPGQGSQSQYF. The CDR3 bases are TGTGCCAGCAGCCTGCCGGGACAGGGGAGCCAGTCCCAGTACTTC.

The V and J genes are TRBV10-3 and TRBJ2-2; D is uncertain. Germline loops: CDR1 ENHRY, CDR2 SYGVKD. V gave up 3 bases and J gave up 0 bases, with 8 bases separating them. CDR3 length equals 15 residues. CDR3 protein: CAISDDTTNTGELFF. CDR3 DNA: TGTGCCATCAGTGACGACACGACGAACACCGGGGAGCTGTTTTTT.

The CDR3 DNA is TGTGCCAGCAGCTTAAGGGCTAGCGGTTTCTACAATGAGCAGTTCTTC. Amino acid sequence: CASSLRASGFYNEQFF. The chain is built from TRBV7-3 and TRBJ2-1; 7 bases map to TRBD2. V shed 1 base and J 3 bases; nucleotides not matched to a gene: 6. The CDR3 has 16 amino acids. In germline, CDR1 is SGHTA, CDR2 FQGTGA.

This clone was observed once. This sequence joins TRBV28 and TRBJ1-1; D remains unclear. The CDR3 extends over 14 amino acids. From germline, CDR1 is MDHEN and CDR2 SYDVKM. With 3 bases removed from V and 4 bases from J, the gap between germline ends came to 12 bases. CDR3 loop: CASSLLLRGTEAFF. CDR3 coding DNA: TGTGCCAGCAGTTTGTTGCTGCGGGGCACTGAAGCTTTCTTT. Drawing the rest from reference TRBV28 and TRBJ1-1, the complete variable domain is DVKVTQSSRYLVKRTGEKVFLECVQDMDHENMFWYRQDPGLGLRLIYFSYDVKMKEKGDIPEGYSVSREKKERFSLILESASTNQTSMYLCASSLLLRGTEAFFGQGTRLTVV.

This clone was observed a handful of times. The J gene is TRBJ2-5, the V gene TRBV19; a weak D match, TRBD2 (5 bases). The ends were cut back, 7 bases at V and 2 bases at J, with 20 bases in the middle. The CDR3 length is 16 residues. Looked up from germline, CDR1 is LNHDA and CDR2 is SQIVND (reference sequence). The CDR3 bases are TGTGCCAGTACTCTAGGGTTCGACCGGACTCAAGAGACCCAGTACTTC. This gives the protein CASTLGFDRTQETQYF. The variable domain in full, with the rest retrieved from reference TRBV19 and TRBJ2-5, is DGGITQSPKYLFRKEGQNVTLSCEQNLNHDAMYWYRQDPGQGLRLIYYSQIVNDFQKGDIAEGYSVSREKKESFPLTVTSAQKNPTAFYLCASTLGFDRTQETQYFGPGTRLLVL.

The CDR3: CAITRTGGDTGELFF. In DNA form, the CDR3 reads TGTGCCATCACCCGGACGGGAGGCGACACCGGGGAGCTGTTTTTT. The gene calls are TRBV10-3 and TRBJ2-2; 7 bases map to TRBD2. CDR1 is ENHRY, CDR2 SYGVKD, per germline. The ends lost 7 bases at V and 3 bases at J; junction bases unmatched: 8. The length of the CDR3 is 15 residues.

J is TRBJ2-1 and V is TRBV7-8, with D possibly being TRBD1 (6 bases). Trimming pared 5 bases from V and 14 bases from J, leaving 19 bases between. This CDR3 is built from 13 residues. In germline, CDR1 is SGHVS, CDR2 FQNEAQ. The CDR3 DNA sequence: TGTGCCAGCAGCAGCCGGGGCAGGGGCGGAAAGTTCTTC. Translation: CASSSRGRGGKFF.

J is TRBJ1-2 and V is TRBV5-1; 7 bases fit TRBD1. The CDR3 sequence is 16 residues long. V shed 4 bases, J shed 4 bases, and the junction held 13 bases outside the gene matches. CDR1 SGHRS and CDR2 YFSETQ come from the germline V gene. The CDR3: CASSAQRQGSGYGYTF. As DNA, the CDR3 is TGCGCCAGCAGCGCACAAAGACAGGGATCAGGCTATGGCTACACCTTC.

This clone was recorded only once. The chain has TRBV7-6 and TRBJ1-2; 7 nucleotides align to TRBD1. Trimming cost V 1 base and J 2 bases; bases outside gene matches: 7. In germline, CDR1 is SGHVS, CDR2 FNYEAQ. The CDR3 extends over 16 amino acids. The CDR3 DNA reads TGTGCCAGCAGCTTAGTTGTAGGGGGCTTAAACTATGGCTACACCTTC. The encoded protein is CASSLVVGGLNYGYTF.

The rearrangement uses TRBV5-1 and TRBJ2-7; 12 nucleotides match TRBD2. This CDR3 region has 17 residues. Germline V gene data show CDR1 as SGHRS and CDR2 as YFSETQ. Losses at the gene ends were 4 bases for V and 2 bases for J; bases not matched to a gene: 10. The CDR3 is CASSPGTSGLGAYEQYF. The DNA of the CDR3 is TGCGCCAGCAGCCCAGGGACTAGCGGGCTTGGGGCCTACGAGCAGTACTTC.

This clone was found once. The CDR3 nucleotides are TGTGCCAGCAGTGGCAACTCAGGACAAAAGAACACTGAAGCTTTCTTT. Amino acids: CASSGNSGQKNTEAFF. The chain has TRBV6-1 and TRBJ1-1; perhaps TRBD1 as D (5 bases). The germline V gene encodes CDR1 MNHNS and CDR2 SASEGT. CDR3 length: 16 amino acids. V was clipped by 4 bases and J by 1 base, with 16 bases between them.

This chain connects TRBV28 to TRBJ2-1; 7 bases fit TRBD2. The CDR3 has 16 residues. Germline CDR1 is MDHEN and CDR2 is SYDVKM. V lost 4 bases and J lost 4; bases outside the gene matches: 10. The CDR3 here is CASSWPLSGRYNEQFF. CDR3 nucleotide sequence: TGTGCCAGCAGTTGGCCTCTCTCCGGGAGGTACAATGAGCAGTTCTTC.

CDR3 residues: CASSLGGRAADTQYF. The CDR3 DNA reads TGTGCCAGCAGTTTAGGAGGGAGGGCCGCAGATACGCAGTATTTT. This rearrangement joins TRBV27 to TRBJ2-3; TRBD2 matches 7 bases. Per the germline V gene, CDR1 is MNHEY and CDR2 is SMNVEV (reference sequence). The CDR3 consists of 15 residues. Trimming cost V 2 bases and J 4 bases; bases outside gene matches: 6.